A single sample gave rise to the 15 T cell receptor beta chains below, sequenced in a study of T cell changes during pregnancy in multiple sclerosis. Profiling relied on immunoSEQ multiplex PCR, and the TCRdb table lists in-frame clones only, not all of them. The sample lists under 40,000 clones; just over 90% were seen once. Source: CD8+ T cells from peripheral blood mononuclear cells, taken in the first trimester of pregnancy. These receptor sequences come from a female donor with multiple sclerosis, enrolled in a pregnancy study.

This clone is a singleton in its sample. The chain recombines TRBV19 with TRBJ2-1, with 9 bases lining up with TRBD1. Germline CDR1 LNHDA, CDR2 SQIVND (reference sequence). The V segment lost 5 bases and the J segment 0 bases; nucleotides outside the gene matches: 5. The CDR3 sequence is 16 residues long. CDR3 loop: CASSFRQGGSYNEQFF. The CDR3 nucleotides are TGTGCCAGTAGTTTTAGACAGGGGGGCTCCTACAATGAGCAGTTCTTC.

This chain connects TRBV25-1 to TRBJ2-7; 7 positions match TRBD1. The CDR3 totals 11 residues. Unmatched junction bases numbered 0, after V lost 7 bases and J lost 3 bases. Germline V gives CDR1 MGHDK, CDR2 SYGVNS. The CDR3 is CASTGGYEQYF. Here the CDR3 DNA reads TGTGCCAGCACAGGGGGCTACGAGCAGTACTTC.

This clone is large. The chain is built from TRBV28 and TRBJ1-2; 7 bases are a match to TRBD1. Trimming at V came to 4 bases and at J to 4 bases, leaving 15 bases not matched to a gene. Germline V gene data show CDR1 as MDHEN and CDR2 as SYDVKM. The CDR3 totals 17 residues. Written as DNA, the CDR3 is TGTGCCAGCAGTTCCACCCGTACAGGGGAAAGGAGCTATGGCTACACCTTC. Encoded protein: CASSSTRTGERSYGYTF.

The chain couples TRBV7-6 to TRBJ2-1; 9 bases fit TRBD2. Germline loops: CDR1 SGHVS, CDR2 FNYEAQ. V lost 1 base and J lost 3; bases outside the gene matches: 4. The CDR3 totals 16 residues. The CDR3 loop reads CASSLGLADLYNEQFF. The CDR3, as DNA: TGTGCCAGCAGCTTAGGACTAGCGGACCTCTACAATGAGCAGTTCTTC.

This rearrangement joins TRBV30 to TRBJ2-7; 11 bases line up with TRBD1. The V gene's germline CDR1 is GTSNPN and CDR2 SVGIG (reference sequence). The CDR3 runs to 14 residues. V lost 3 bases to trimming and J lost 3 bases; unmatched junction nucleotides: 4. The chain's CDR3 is CAWSAGTGGYEQYF. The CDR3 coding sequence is TGTGCCTGGAGCGCCGGGACAGGGGGCTACGAGCAGTACTTC.

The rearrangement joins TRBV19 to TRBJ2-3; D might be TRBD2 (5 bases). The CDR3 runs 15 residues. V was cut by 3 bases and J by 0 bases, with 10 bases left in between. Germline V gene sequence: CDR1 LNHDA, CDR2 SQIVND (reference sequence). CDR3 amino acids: CASSMSGLSTDTQYF. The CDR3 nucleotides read TGTGCCAGTAGTATGAGTGGACTTAGCACAGATACGCAGTATTTT.

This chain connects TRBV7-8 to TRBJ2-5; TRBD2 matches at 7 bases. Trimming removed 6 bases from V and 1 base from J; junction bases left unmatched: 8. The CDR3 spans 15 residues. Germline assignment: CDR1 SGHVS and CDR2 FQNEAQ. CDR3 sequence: CASRPEGGPQETQYF. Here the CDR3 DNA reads TGTGCCAGCAGACCCGAGGGAGGGCCCCAAGAGACCCAGTACTTC.

The CDR3 DNA reads as TGTGCCAGCAGTGCCCTAGCGGGAGGCCAAGAGACCCAGTACTTC. Translated: CASSALAGGQETQYF. This sequence joins TRBV6-1 and TRBJ2-5; 11 nucleotides align to TRBD2. The CDR3 extends over 15 amino acids. CDR1 is MNHNS, CDR2 SASEGT, per germline. The V segment lost 4 bases and the J segment 1 base; nucleotides outside the gene matches: 2.

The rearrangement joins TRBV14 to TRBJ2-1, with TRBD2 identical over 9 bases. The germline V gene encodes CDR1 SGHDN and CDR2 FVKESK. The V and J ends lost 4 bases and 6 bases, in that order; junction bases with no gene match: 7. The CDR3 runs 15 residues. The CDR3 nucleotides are TGTGCCAGCAGCCGCCCCGGGACTAGCTTCAATGAGCAGTTCTTC. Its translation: CASSRPGTSFNEQFF.

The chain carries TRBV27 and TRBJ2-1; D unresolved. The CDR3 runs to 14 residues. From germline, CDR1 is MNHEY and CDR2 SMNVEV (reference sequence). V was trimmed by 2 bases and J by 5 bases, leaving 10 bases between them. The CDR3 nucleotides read TGTGCCAGCAGTTTAACCCCTAGAAACAATGAGCAGTTCTTC. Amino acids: CASSLTPRNNEQFF.

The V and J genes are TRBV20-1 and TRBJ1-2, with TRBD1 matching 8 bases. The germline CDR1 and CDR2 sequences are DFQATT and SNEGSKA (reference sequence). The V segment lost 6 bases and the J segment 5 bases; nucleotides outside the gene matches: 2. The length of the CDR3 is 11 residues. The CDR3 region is CSARQGYGYTF. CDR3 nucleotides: TGCAGTGCGCGACAGGGGTATGGCTACACCTTC.

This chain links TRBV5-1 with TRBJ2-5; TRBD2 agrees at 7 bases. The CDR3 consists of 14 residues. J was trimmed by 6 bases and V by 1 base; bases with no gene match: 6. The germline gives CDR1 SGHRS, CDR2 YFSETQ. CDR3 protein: CASSLSSGEKTQYF. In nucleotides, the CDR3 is TGCGCCAGCAGCTTGTCCAGCGGGGAAAAGACCCAGTACTTC. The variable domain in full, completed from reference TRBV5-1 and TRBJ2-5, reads KAGVTQTPRYLIKTRGQQVTLSCSPISGHRSVSWYQQTPGQGLQFLFEYFSETQRNKGNFPGRFSGRQFSNSRSEMNVSTLELGDSALYLCASSLSSGEKTQYFGPGTRLLVL.

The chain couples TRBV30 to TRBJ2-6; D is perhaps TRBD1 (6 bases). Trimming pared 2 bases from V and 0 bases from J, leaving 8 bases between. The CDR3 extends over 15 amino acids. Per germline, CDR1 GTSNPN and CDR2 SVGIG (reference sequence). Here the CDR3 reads CAWSLRGSGANVLTF. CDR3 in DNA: TGTGCCTGGAGTCTCAGGGGCTCTGGGGCCAACGTCCTGACTTTC. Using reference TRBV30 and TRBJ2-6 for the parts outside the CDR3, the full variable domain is SQTIHQWPATLVQPVGSPLSLECTVEGTSNPNLYWYRQAAGRGLQLLFYSVGIGQISSEVPQNLSASRPQDRQFILSSKKLLLSDSGFYLCAWSLRGSGANVLTFGAGSRLTVL.

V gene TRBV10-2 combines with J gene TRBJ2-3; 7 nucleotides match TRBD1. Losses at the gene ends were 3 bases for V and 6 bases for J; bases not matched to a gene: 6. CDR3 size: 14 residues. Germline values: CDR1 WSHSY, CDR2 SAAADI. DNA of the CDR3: TGCGCCAGCAGTGACCTCGGGACAGTGGATACGCAGTATTTT. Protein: CASSDLGTVDTQYF.

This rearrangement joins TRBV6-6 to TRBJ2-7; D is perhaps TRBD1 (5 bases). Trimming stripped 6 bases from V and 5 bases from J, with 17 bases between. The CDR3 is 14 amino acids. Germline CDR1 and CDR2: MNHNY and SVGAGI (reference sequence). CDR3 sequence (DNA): TGTGCCAGCAGGCGGACATTCCTAATCCACGAGCAGTACTTC. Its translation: CASRRTFLIHEQYF.